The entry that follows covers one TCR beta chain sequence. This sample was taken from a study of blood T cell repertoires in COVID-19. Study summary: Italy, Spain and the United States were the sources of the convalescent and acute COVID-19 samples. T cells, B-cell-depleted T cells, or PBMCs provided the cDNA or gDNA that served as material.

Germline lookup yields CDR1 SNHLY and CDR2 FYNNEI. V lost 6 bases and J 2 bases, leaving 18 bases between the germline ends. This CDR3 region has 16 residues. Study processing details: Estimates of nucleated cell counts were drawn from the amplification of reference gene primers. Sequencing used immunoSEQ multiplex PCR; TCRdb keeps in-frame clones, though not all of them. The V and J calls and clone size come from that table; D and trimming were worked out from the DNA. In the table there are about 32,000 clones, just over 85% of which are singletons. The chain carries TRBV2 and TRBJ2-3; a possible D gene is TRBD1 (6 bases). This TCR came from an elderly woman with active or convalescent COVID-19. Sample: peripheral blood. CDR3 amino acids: CASSYQGTQNTDTQYF. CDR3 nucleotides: TGTGCCAGCAGCTACCAAGGGACACAAAACACAGATACGCAGTATTTT.